This TCR beta chain was identified during a study of patients and donors after allogeneic stem cell transplantation. TCRdb re-analysed the RT-PCR reads in MiXCR, keeping a single row per CDR3 protein. The sample has fewer than 500,000 distinct CDR3 sequences; under 20% are singletons. There are a few counts of this clonotype. CDR3 size: 17 residues. V was clipped by 5 bases and J by 0 bases; unmatched bases: 10. The V gene's germline CDR1 is SGHVS and CDR2 FQNEAQ. The chain uses TRBV7-8 and TRBJ1-5, with 7 bases that match TRBD1. The TCR sequence derives from a human donor who was either an allogeneic HSCT recipient or a stem cell or donor lymphocyte infusion donor (not recorded which). It is not recorded whose cells these are; they may come from a transplant donor. What was sequenced was blood, either unsorted or a sorted T cell fraction (not recorded which). The CDR3 nucleotides are TGTGCCAGCAGCCCCCGACAGGGCGGGTATAGCAATCAGCCCCAGCATTTT. It encodes CASSPRQGGYSNQPQHF. Full variable domain (remainder filled in from reference TRBV7-8 and TRBJ1-5): GAGVSQSPRYKVAKRGQDVALRCDPISGHVSLFWYQQALGQGPEFLTYFQNEAQLDKSGLPSDRFFAERPEGSVSTLKIQRTQQEDSAVYLCASSPRQGGYSNQPQHFGDGTRLSIL.